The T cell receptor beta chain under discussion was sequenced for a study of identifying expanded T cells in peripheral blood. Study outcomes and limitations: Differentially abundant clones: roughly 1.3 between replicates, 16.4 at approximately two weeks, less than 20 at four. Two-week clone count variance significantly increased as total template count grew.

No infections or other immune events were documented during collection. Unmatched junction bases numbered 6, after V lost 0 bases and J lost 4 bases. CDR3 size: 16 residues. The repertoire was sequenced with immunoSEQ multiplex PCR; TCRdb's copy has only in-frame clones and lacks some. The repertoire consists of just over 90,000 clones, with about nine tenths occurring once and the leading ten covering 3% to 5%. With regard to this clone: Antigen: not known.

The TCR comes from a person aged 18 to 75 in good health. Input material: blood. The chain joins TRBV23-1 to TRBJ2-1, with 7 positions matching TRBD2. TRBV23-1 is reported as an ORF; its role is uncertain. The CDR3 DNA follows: TGCGCCAGCAGTCAATCGAGAGCGGGGTTGTACAATGAGCAGTTCTTC. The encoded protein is CASSQSRAGLYNEQFF.